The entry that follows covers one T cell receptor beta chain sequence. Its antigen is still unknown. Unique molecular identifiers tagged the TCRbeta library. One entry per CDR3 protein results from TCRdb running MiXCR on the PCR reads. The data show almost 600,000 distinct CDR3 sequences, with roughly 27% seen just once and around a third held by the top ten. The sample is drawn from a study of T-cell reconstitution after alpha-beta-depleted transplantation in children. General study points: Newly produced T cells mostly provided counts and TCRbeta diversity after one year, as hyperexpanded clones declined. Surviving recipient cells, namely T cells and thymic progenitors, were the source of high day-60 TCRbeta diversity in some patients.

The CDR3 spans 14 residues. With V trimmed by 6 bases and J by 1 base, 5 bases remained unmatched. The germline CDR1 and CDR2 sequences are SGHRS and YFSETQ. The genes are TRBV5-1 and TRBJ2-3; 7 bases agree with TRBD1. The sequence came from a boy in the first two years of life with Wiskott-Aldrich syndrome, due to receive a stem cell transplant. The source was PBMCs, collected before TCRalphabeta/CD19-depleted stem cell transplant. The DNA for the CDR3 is TGCGCCAGCAAAACAGGGGCTTGCACAGATACGCAGTATTTT. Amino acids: CASKTGACTDTQYF. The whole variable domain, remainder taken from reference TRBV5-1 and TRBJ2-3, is KAGVTQTPRYLIKTRGQQVTLSCSPISGHRSVSWYQQTPGQGLQFLFEYFSETQRNKGNFPGRFSGRQFSNSRSEMNVSTLELGDSALYLCASKTGACTDTQYFGPGTRLTVL.